What follows is one T cell receptor beta chain and its context. This sample is drawn from a study of blood T cell repertoires in COVID-19. The assay was immunoSEQ multiplex PCR, and TCRdb's table has in-frame clones only and misses some. The sample has tens of thousands of clones; roughly 80% are singletons. Per germline, CDR1 LGHDT and CDR2 YNNKEL (reference sequence). The ends were cut back, 4 bases at V and 4 bases at J, with 13 bases in the middle. This CDR3 comprises 15 residues. The V gene is TRBV3-1 (or the pseudogene TRBV3-2), the J gene TRBJ2-2, with D maybe TRBD2 (6 bases). This TCR was recovered from a man between 65 and 80 years old with acute or convalescent COVID-19. The material sequenced was peripheral blood. CDR3 DNA sequence: TGTGCCAGCAGCCCCGGGGGAGCGGGCACCGGGGAGCTGTTTTTT. Translation gives CASSPGGAGTGELFF.